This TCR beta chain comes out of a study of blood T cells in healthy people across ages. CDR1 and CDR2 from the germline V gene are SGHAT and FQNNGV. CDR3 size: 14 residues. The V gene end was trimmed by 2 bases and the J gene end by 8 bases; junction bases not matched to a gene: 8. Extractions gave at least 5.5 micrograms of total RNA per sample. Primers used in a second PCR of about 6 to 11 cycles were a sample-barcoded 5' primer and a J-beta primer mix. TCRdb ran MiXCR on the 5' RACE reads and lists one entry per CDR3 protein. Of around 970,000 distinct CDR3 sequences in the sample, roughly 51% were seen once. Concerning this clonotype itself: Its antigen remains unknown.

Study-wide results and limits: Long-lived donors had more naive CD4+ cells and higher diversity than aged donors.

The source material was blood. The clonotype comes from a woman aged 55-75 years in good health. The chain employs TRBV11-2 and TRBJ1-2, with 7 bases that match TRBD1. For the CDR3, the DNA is TGTGCCAGCAGCTTATACAGGGGCTCTGGGGGCTACACCTTC. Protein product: CASSLYRGSGGYTF.